This entry lists 22 T cell receptor beta chains sequenced from one sample in a study of beta chain features in type 1 diabetes. The whole isolated RNA underwent reverse transcription, so sequencing captured expressed TCRB transcripts. Method: immunoSEQ multiplex PCR; TCRdb's copy keeps in-frame clones and lacks some. Among approximately 400,000 clones listed, more than 13% were seen once. Material: naive CD4+ T cells from blood. These receptors all come from a woman aged 18-29 years in good health.

The chain carries TRBV9 and TRBJ2-3; the D gene is possibly TRBD2 (6 bases). Deletions cut 3 bases from V and 0 bases from J, with 11 bases between. This CDR3 has 15 residues. Germline values: CDR1 SGDLS, CDR2 YYNGEE. The CDR3 reads CASSAAGTSTDTQYF. The CDR3 DNA reads as TGTGCCAGCAGCGCAGCGGGCACTAGCACAGATACGCAGTATTTT.

The V and J genes are TRBV6-5 and TRBJ2-5, with D perhaps matching TRBD1 (5 bases). CDR1 MNHEY and CDR2 SVGAGI come from the germline V gene. V lost 0 bases, J lost 4 bases, and 9 bases lay in between. This CDR3 spans 14 amino acids. DNA of the CDR3: TGTGCCAGCAGTTACTCGCGAAGGGGAGAGACCCAGTACTTC. This sequence encodes CASSYSRRGETQYF.

The chain combines TRBV18 with TRBJ2-5; TRBD2 is a possible D gene (5 bases). In germline, CDR1 is KGHSH, CDR2 LQKENI. The CDR3 contains 14 residues. V lost 3 bases and J 5 bases, leaving 13 bases between the germline ends. The CDR3 bases are TGTGCCAGCTCACCCCCGCGAGGGCAGGAGACCCAGTACTTC. This gives the protein CASSPPRGQETQYF.

The J gene is TRBJ1-4, the V gene TRBV28, with 7 bases lining up with TRBD1. The trim removed 11 bases at V and 5 bases at J, leaving 20 bases unmatched. CDR3 length equals 17 residues. Germline CDR1 MDHEN, CDR2 SYDVKM. CDR3 region: CAAGGAGTAQENEKLFF. Written as DNA, the CDR3 is TGTGCCGCGGGTGGTGCGGGGACAGCGCAGGAGAATGAAAAACTGTTTTTT. Combining the CDR3 with reference TRBV28 and TRBJ1-4 gives the whole variable domain DVKVTQSSRYLVKRTGEKVFLECVQDMDHENMFWYRQDPGLGLRLIYFSYDVKMKEKGDIPEGYSVSREKKERFSLILESASTNQTSMYLCAAGGAGTAQENEKLFFGSGTQLSVL.

In its sample, this clone was seen a few times. The rearrangement uses TRBV28 and TRBJ2-1; 7 bases are shared with TRBD1. The CDR3 totals 15 residues. With V trimmed by 4 bases and J by 11 bases, 14 bases remained unmatched. Germline V gene sequence: CDR1 MDHEN, CDR2 SYDVKM. CDR3: CASSSPGTVLSQQFF. The CDR3 region has the DNA TGTGCCAGCAGTTCCCCAGGGACAGTTTTAAGTCAGCAGTTCTTC.

This clone has more than one count but fewer than ten. This chain joins TRBV28 and TRBJ2-7; 11 bases are shared with TRBD1. The CDR3 is 15 residues long. Germline assignment: CDR1 MDHEN and CDR2 SYDVKM. The J segment lost 4 bases and the V segment lost 6 bases, leaving 8 bases of the junction unmatched. In DNA form, the CDR3 reads TGTGCCAGCAGAAGCGGGACAGGGGGTGGGTACGAGCAGTACTTC. This encodes CASRSGTGGGYEQYF.

About this clone itself: Additional DNA sequences in this sample encode the identical CDR3. The rearrangement joins TRBV29-1 to TRBJ2-7; D perhaps matches TRBD1 (6 bases). This CDR3 is built from 11 residues. Per germline, CDR1 SQVTM and CDR2 ANQGSEA. Trimming took off 6 bases at V and 0 bases at J, with 6 bases between the two ends. The CDR3 here is CSVRGSYEQYF. CDR3 coding DNA: TGCAGCGTCAGGGGCTCCTACGAGCAGTACTTC.

The CDR3 region is CASSLEVGGGNNEQFF. The CDR3 bases are TGTGCCAGCAGCTTAGAGGTCGGCGGGGGAAACAATGAGCAGTTCTTC. The rearrangement uses TRBV7-8 and TRBJ2-1; the match to TRBD2 covers 7 bases. The length of the CDR3 is 16 residues. V dropped 1 base and J dropped 5; count of bases not matched to a gene: 8. Germline loops: CDR1 SGHVS, CDR2 FQNEAQ. The full variable domain, rest sourced from reference TRBV7-8 and TRBJ2-1, is GAGVSQSPRYKVAKRGQDVALRCDPISGHVSLFWYQQALGQGPEFLTYFQNEAQLDKSGLPSDRFFAERPEGSVSTLKIQRTQQEDSAVYLCASSLEVGGGNNEQFFGPGTRLTVL.

Only a few counts were recorded for this clone. The CDR3 protein is CSVGSQFQETQYF. The CDR3 DNA reads as TGCAGCGTTGGAAGCCAATTCCAAGAGACCCAGTACTTC. V and J are TRBV29-1 and TRBJ2-5; D ambiguous. Trimming cost V 4 bases and J 1 base, with 10 bases left between them. Germline CDR1 reads SQVTM; CDR2 reads ANQGSEA. The CDR3 has 13 residues.

V usage is TRBV27 and J usage is TRBJ2-3; a possible D gene is TRBD1 (5 bases). V lost 2 bases, J lost 1 base, and 7 bases lay in between. CDR3 length equals 14 residues. Looked up from germline, CDR1 is MNHEY and CDR2 is SMNVEV (reference sequence). CDR3 DNA sequence: TGTGCCAGCAGTTTAGTCAGGGGCACAGATACGCAGTATTTT. Protein: CASSLVRGTDTQYF.

This clone was counted between two and nine times. The gene calls are TRBV5-6 and TRBJ2-7, with 9 bases fitting TRBD1. Trimming cost V 3 bases and J 7 bases; bases outside gene matches: 8. The CDR3 contains 14 residues. Germline values: CDR1 SGHDT, CDR2 YYEEEE. The CDR3 is CASSSQGAAWEQYF. The CDR3 DNA reads as TGTGCCAGCAGCTCACAGGGGGCCGCCTGGGAGCAGTACTTC. Drawing the rest from reference TRBV5-6 and TRBJ2-7, the complete variable domain is DAGVTQSPTHLIKTRGQQVTLRCSPKSGHDTVSWYQQALGQGPQFIFQYYEEEERQRGNFPDRFSGHQFPNYSSELNVNALLLGDSALYLCASSSQGAAWEQYFGPGTRLTVT.

The V call is TRBV28, the J call TRBJ2-7, with 10 bases matching TRBD1. CDR3 length: 14 residues. CDR1 MDHEN and CDR2 SYDVKM come from the germline V gene. Trimming took 7 bases from V and 2 from J; bases not matched to a gene: 5. For the CDR3, the DNA is TGTGCCAGCATCCCCGGACAGGGGGCCTACGAGCAGTACTTC. The encoded protein is CASIPGQGAYEQYF.

The table lists this clone with a few counts. The gene calls are TRBV13 and TRBJ1-2; 9 bases map to TRBD1. The germline CDR1 and CDR2 sequences are PRHDT and FYEKMQ (reference sequence). This CDR3 region has 14 residues. The trim removed 4 bases at V and 7 bases at J, leaving 7 bases unmatched. The CDR3 loop is CASSSTGTGSGYTF. CDR3 DNA sequence: TGTGCCAGCAGCTCAACCGGGACAGGGAGTGGCTACACCTTC. The full variable domain, rest sourced from reference TRBV13 and TRBJ1-2, is AAGVIQSPRHLIKEKRETATLKCYPIPRHDTVYWYQQGPGQDPQFLISFYEKMQSDKGSIPDRFSAQQFSDYHSELNMSSLELGDSALYFCASSSTGTGSGYTFGSGTRLTVV.

This clone was counted between two and nine times. This chain joins TRBV2 and TRBJ2-2; 10 bases are shared with TRBD1. The CDR3 extends over 15 amino acids. CDR1 and CDR2 from the germline V gene are SNHLY and FYNNEI. V shed 7 bases and J 4 bases; nucleotides not matched to a gene: 6. The CDR3 sequence is CASTLGTGVTGELFF. The CDR3 coding sequence is TGTGCCAGCACCCTGGGGACAGGGGTCACCGGGGAGCTGTTTTTT.

This chain uses TRBV4-3 with TRBJ2-7; D gene ambiguous. The CDR3 totals 15 residues. Trimming took 0 bases from V and 2 from J, leaving 11 bases between them. CDR1 and CDR2 (germline): LGHNA, YSLEER. The CDR3 sequence: CASSQELSSTYEQYF. For the CDR3, the DNA is TGCGCCAGCAGCCAAGAGCTCTCCAGTACCTACGAGCAGTACTTC.

V gene TRBV28 combines with J gene TRBJ2-3; 13 bases are a match to TRBD2. Trimming took 1 base from V and 7 from J; bases not matched to a gene: 5. The CDR3 is made up of 16 amino acids. In germline, CDR1 is MDHEN, CDR2 SYDVKM. CDR3 residues: CASSLYGTSGANTQYF. CDR3 sequence (DNA): TGTGCCAGCAGTTTATACGGGACTAGCGGGGCTAATACGCAGTATTTT.

The V gene is TRBV4-1, the J gene TRBJ2-7; 8 nucleotides match TRBD2. This CDR3 has 16 residues. Trimming took 1 base from V and 1 from J; bases not matched to a gene: 6. Germline CDR1 reads MGHRA; CDR2 reads YSYEKL. The DNA for the CDR3 is TGCGCCAGCAGCCAAGGAACTAGCGGACCTTCCTACGAGCAGTACTTC. Amino acid sequence: CASSQGTSGPSYEQYF.

This clone was detected only a few times. Other DNA sequences in this sample translate to the same CDR3. J is TRBJ1-1 and V is TRBV28, with D uncertain. The CDR3 length is 12 residues. V lost 1 base, J lost 2 bases, and 2 bases lay in between. Germline CDR1 reads MDHEN; CDR2 reads SYDVKM. The DNA for the CDR3 is TGTGCCAGCAGTTTATTAAACACTGAAGCTTTCTTT. Encoded protein: CASSLLNTEAFF.

This sequence joins TRBV23-1 and TRBJ2-2; TRBD2 agrees at 10 bases. TRBV23-1 belongs to the ORF category, with a function that is uncertain. This CDR3 comprises 17 residues. This CDR3 reads CADNKLAGGWPTGELFF. The CDR3 region has the DNA TGCGCGGATAATAAATTAGCGGGAGGCTGGCCCACCGGGGAGCTGTTTTTT.

V gene TRBV15 combines with J gene TRBJ1-2; 8 nucleotides match TRBD1. Germline-derived CDR1 and CDR2 are LNHNV and YYDKDF (reference sequence). The CDR3 is 14 amino acids. V shed 6 bases and J 3 bases; nucleotides not matched to a gene: 6. Here the CDR3 DNA reads TGTGCCACCAGAGAACAGGGGGGAGACTATGGCTACACCTTC. It specifies CATREQGGDYGYTF.

V and J are TRBV29-1 and TRBJ2-1; 9 bases are a match to TRBD1. Germline values: CDR1 SQVTM, CDR2 ANQGSEA. Trimming removed 8 bases from V and 4 bases from J; junction bases left unmatched: 6. This CDR3 region has 13 residues. The CDR3 is CSSRDRVYNEQFF. The CDR3 nucleotides read TGCAGCTCCCGGGACAGGGTATACAATGAGCAGTTCTTC.

This clone was seen a handful of times. The V call is TRBV6-6, the J call TRBJ1-2; the match to TRBD1 covers 8 bases. CDR3 length: 13 residues. Germline CDR1 MNHNY, CDR2 SVGAGI (reference sequence). The V gene end was trimmed by 6 bases and the J gene end by 8 bases; junction bases not matched to a gene: 8. The CDR3 DNA is TGTGCCAGCAGAGGACAGGGTATCAGCGGCTACACCTTC. As protein: CASRGQGISGYTF.